This T cell receptor (beta chain) was found in a study of cytomegalovirus exposure and HLA in healthy donors. General study results and limits: In vitro assays verified that a few CMV-associated chains recognized CMV antigens specifically. In terms of immune exposure information, only CMV serostatus was available.

Remarks on this clone: The antigen is unknown.

This PCR relied on a set of 60 Vbeta primers and 13 Jbeta primers. Sequencing used immunoSEQ multiplex PCR; TCRdb keeps in-frame clones, though not all of them. The data show around 120,000 clones, 77% seen once. The specimen was PBMCs. This sequence was found in a human donor in good health.

The DNA for the CDR3 is TGTGCCAGCAGCTTAGGTTCAGACTCCTACGAGCAGTACTTC. This codes for CASSLGSDSYEQYF. The chain employs TRBV7-9 and TRBJ2-7, with D unclear. The length of the CDR3 is 14 residues. CDR1 and CDR2 (germline): SEHNR, FQNEAQ (reference sequence). The V end was cut by 1 base, the J end by 0 bases, with 7 bases between.